One and the same sample provided the 15 T cell receptor beta chains below, sequenced in a study of response to subunit inactivated influenza vaccine. TCRdb ran MiXCR on the RT-PCR reads and lists one entry per CDR3 protein. The repertoire holds 400,000 to 650,000 distinct CDR3 sequences, with approximately 7.2% as singletons. The specimen was PBMCs from blood, collected roughly 24 months after vaccination. These receptors came from a man between 50 and 69 years old who received an inactivated influenza vaccine.

This sequence joins TRBV20-1 and TRBJ2-7; 8 nucleotides match TRBD2. V lost 0 bases to trimming and J lost 5 bases; unmatched junction nucleotides: 9. CDR1 and CDR2 (germline): DFQATT, SNEGSKA (reference sequence). This CDR3 is built from 15 residues. The CDR3 DNA follows: TGCAGTGCTAGAGAAAGGGGGACTAGTCTCGACGAGCAGTACTTC. Translating gives CSARERGTSLDEQYF.

At least ten counts were recorded for this clonotype. This chain uses TRBV29-1 with TRBJ1-1, with D tentatively TRBD1 (6 bases). V lost 7 bases, J lost 0 bases, and 12 bases lay in between. This CDR3 region has 13 residues. From germline, CDR1 is SQVTM and CDR2 ANQGSEA. In DNA form, the CDR3 reads TGCAGCGGGACGGGACAACTGAACACTGAAGCTTTCTTT. Translation gives CSGTGQLNTEAFF. The full variable domain, rest sourced from reference TRBV29-1 and TRBJ1-1, is SAVISQKPSRDICQRGTSLTIQCQVDSQVTMMFWYRQQPGQSLTLIATANQGSEATYESGFVIDKFPISRPNLTFSTLTVSNMSPEDSSIYLCSGTGQLNTEAFFGQGTRLTVV.

This clonotype has more than one count but fewer than ten. The chain is built from TRBV5-6 and TRBJ2-5; D is possibly TRBD2 (5 bases). The CDR3 is made up of 16 amino acids. Trimming removed 3 bases at V and 9 bases at J, with 24 bases between. CDR1 is SGHDT, CDR2 YYEEEE, per germline. CDR3 DNA: TGTGCCAGCAGCTCCCTCGGTAGCCTGATAGTCGGGGCCCAGTACTTC. Protein product: CASSSLGSLIVGAQYF.

This clonotype came up a few times. The V gene is TRBV5-1, the J gene TRBJ2-7; no definite D call. Germline V gene lookup returns CDR1 SGHRS and CDR2 YFSETQ. With 0 bases removed from V and 0 bases from J, the gap between germline ends came to 7 bases. The CDR3 totals 14 residues. CDR3 nucleotides: TGCGCCAGCAGCTTGGGCATATACTCCTACGAGCAGTACTTC. Its translation: CASSLGIYSYEQYF.

The chain is built from TRBV20-1 and TRBJ2-3; D uncertain. Germline loops: CDR1 DFQATT, CDR2 SNEGSKA (reference sequence). The V end lost 0 bases, the J end lost 1 base, and 11 bases lay between the germline ends. The CDR3 runs to 15 residues. In DNA, the CDR3 is TGCAGTGCTAGAGATTTAGGCCCCGGCACAGATACGCAGTATTTT. This encodes CSARDLGPGTDTQYF.

The V and J genes are TRBV10-3 and TRBJ1-5; 9 bases map to TRBD1. V lost 5 bases, J lost 1 base, and 3 bases stayed unmatched. Germline V gene sequence: CDR1 ENHRY, CDR2 SYGVKD. CDR3 length equals 15 residues. CDR3 nucleotides: TGTGCCATCAGTAATACAGGGGGCAGCAATCAGCCCCAGCATTTT. Its protein is CAISNTGGSNQPQHF.

This clonotype appeared a few times. This chain joins TRBV7-2 and TRBJ2-7; 9 bases agree with TRBD2. Losses at the gene ends were 7 bases for V and 5 bases for J; bases not matched to a gene: 9. This CDR3 contains 14 residues. Per the germline V gene, CDR1 is SGHTA and CDR2 is FQGNSA. In nucleotides, the CDR3 is TGTGCCAGCAAGGTTAGCGGGGGCAGGGACGAGCAGTACTTC. Translating gives CASKVSGGRDEQYF.

This clonotype was seen a few times. The chain uses TRBV15 and TRBJ2-3, with 8 bases matching TRBD2. CDR3 length: 14 residues. Germline CDR1 and CDR2: LNHNV and YYDKDF (reference sequence). After removal of 3 bases from V and 4 bases from J, the junction contained 3 bases not matched to a gene. The CDR3 region has the DNA TGTGCCACCAGCAGTGGAGCGGGGGCAGATACGCAGTATTTT. Translated, it gives CATSSGAGADTQYF.

This clonotype was counted only a few times. V and J are TRBV4-1 and TRBJ2-7; D unresolved. Germline-derived CDR1 and CDR2 are MGHRA and YSYEKL. Trimming cost V 1 base and J 2 bases, with 6 bases left between them. CDR3 length: 13 residues. The CDR3 nucleotides are TGCGCCAGCAGCCAAGGCCCCGCCTACGAGCAGTACTTC. It is translated as CASSQGPAYEQYF.

The chain uses TRBV6-2 or TRBV6-3 and TRBJ2-1, with D possibly called TRBD1 or TRBD2 (5 bases each). CDR1 is MNHEY, CDR2 SVGEGT, per germline. This CDR3 is built from 13 residues. Trimming stripped 6 bases from V and 12 bases from J, with 18 bases between. CDR3 sequence: CASSTQEVTGQFF. The CDR3 bases are TGTGCCAGCAGCACACAGGAGGTCACTGGGCAGTTCTTC.

This clonotype has more than one count but fewer than ten. V and J are TRBV2 and TRBJ1-1, with no clear D. CDR1 is SNHLY, CDR2 FYNNEI, per germline. The CDR3 loop spans 13 amino acids. The V and J ends lost 2 bases and 1 base respectively, with 5 bases between them. This chain's CDR3 is CASSERWNTEAFF. Here the CDR3 DNA reads TGTGCCAGCAGTGAAAGGTGGAACACTGAAGCTTTCTTT.

This clonotype showed up many times. This sequence joins TRBV5-6 and TRBJ2-3; 7 bases align to TRBD1. The CDR3 consists of 15 residues. With V trimmed by 1 base and J by 0 bases, 2 bases remained unmatched. Looked up from germline, CDR1 is SGHDT and CDR2 is YYEEEE. CDR3 sequence (DNA): TGTGCCAGCAGCTTGCCGGGACAGAGCACAGATACGCAGTATTTT. It specifies CASSLPGQSTDTQYF.

V and J are TRBV6-1 and TRBJ2-7; 7 positions agree with TRBD2. The junction had 13 bases not matched to a gene; V was cut back by 2 bases and J by 12 bases. CDR3 length: 14 residues. Germline loops: CDR1 MNHNS, CDR2 SASEGT. The CDR3 DNA reads TGTGCCAGCAGTGAATCGACTAGCCGTAGTCCGGTGTACTTC. Residues: CASSESTSRSPVYF.

The chain couples TRBV15 to TRBJ1-6; TRBD1 agrees at 10 bases. Germline lookup yields CDR1 LNHNV and CDR2 YYDKDF (reference sequence). The trim removed 0 bases at V and 8 bases at J, leaving 7 bases unmatched. The CDR3 consists of 17 residues. CDR3 protein: CATSREWAGQGYSPLHF. The DNA of the CDR3 is TGTGCCACCAGCAGAGAGTGGGCGGGACAGGGGTATTCACCCCTCCACTTT.

This chain connects TRBV7-9 to TRBJ2-4; 10 nucleotides agree with TRBD2. V trimming: 1 base; J trimming: 6 bases; junction bases outside the gene matches: 3. This CDR3 has 15 amino acids. CDR1 is SEHNR and CDR2 is FQNEAQ in the germline V gene (reference sequence). The CDR3 region has the DNA TGTGCCAGCAGCTTAGGGACTAGCGGCTTAAACATTCAGTACTTC. This sequence encodes CASSLGTSGLNIQYF.